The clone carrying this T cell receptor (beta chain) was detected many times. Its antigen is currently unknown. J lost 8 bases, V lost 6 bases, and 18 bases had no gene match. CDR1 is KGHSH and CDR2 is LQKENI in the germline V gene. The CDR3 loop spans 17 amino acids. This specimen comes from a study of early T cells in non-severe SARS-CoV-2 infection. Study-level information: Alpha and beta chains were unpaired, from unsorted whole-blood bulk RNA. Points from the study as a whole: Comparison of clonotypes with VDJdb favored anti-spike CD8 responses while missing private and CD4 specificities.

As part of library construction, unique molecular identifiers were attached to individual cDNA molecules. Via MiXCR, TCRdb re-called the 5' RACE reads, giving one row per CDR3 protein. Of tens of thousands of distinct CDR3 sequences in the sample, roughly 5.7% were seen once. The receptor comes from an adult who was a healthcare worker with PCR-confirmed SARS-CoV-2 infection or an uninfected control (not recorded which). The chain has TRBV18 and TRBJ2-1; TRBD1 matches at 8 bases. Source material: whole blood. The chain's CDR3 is CASSPLPTGAFRDEQFF. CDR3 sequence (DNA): TGTGCCAGCTCTCCCCTACCGACAGGGGCTTTTAGAGATGAGCAGTTCTTC.